A single sample gave rise to the 6 T cell receptor beta chains below, sequenced in a study of CD8+CD57+ T cells in acquired aplastic anemia. Using genomic DNA as the template, TCR beta VDJ and CDR3 profiling was carried out. One entry per CDR3 protein results from TCRdb running MiXCR on the reads. Of 100,000 to 150,000 distinct CDR3 sequences in the sample, 40% are singletons; the top ten hold about 2.4%. Flow cytometry had shown expanded CD8+CD57+ cells in the patients chosen for sequencing. The sequencing input was sorted CD4+, CD8+, or CD8+CD57+ T cells (not recorded which) from PBMCs. The receptors shown here come from a human donor with aplastic anemia.

Ten or more counts support this clonotype. V gene TRBV6-5 combines with J gene TRBJ2-3, with a weak D call TRBD1 (6 bases). The length of the CDR3 is 15 residues. Germline assignment: CDR1 MNHEY and CDR2 SVGAGI. V lost 2 bases, J lost 0 bases, and 9 bases lay in between. DNA of the CDR3: TGTGCCAGCAGTTACGGGGGCTCTAGCACAGATACGCAGTATTTT. Translating it yields CASSYGGSSTDTQYF.

The rearrangement joins TRBV7-9 to TRBJ2-7, with D uncertain. Trimming took 5 bases from V and 0 from J, leaving 14 bases between them. The germline CDR1 and CDR2 sequences are SEHNR and FQNEAQ (reference sequence). This CDR3 has 15 amino acids. CDR3 amino acids: CASSLPAVSSYEQYF. The CDR3 DNA sequence: TGTGCCAGCAGCCTTCCGGCGGTGAGCTCCTACGAGCAGTACTTC.

Notes on this clonotype: Being one base from a much bigger clone, this may be a read error. This chain uses TRBV6-1 with TRBJ2-5, with TRBD1 matching over 7 bases. The V gene's germline CDR1 is MNHNS and CDR2 SASEGT. The junction had 6 bases not matched to a gene; V was cut back by 6 bases and J by 2 bases. This CDR3 spans 14 amino acids. The CDR3 nucleotides are TGTGCCAGCAGCGGGGACAGAAAACAAGAGACCCAGTACTTC. Its translation is CASSGDRKQETQYF.

A remark on this clonotype: One junction end does not reproduce the germline sequence, and a read error may be involved. The chain links TRBV28 to TRBJ2-3, with 10 bases aligning to TRBD2. The germline V gene has CDR1 MDHEN and CDR2 SYDVKM. The CDR3 totals 16 residues. CDR3 protein: CARSQVAGGLADTQYF. Written as DNA, the CDR3 is TGTGCCCGCAGCCAAGTAGCGGGGGGCCTAGCAGATACGCAGTATTTT.

This clonotype was found many times. The chain combines TRBV11-1 with TRBJ2-3; 11 bases match TRBD2. There are 19 residues in the CDR3. CDR1 SGHAT and CDR2 FQDESV come from the germline V gene (reference sequence). J was trimmed by 7 bases and V by 1 base; bases with no gene match: 16. The CDR3 DNA follows: TGTGCCAGCAGCTTAGTAGCGGGGGGGCCGTCATCCAAATGGAATACGCAGTATTTT. This gives the protein CASSLVAGGPSSKWNTQYF.

This clonotype occurred many times. The chain links TRBV12-5 to TRBJ1-1; perhaps TRBD1 as D (6 bases). Germline loops: CDR1 LGHNT, CDR2 FRNRAP. CDR3 length equals 13 residues. Trimming cost V 7 bases and J 9 bases, with 18 bases left between them. The CDR3 DNA reads as TGTGCTAGTGAGGGGGATAGCTTTGGGAAAGCTTTCTTT. Its protein is CASEGDSFGKAFF. Full variable domain (remainder filled in from reference TRBV12-5 and TRBJ1-1): DARVTQTPRHKVTEMGQEVTMRCQPILGHNTVFWYRQTMMQGLELLAYFRNRAPLDDSGMPKDRFSAEMPDATLATLKIQPSEPRDSAVYFCASEGDSFGKAFFGQGTRLTVV.